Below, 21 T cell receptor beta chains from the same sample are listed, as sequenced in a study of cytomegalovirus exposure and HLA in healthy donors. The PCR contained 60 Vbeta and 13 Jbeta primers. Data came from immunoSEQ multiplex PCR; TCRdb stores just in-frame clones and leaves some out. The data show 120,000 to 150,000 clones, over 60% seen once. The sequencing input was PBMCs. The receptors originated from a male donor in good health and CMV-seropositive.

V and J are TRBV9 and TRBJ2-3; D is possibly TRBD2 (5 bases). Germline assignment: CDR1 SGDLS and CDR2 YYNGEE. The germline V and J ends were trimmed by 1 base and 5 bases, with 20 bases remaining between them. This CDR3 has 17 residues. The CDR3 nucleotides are TGTGCCAGCAGCGTATCCCGAAGCGGAGGAGGCGGAGATACGCAGTATTTT. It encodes CASSVSRSGGGGDTQYF.

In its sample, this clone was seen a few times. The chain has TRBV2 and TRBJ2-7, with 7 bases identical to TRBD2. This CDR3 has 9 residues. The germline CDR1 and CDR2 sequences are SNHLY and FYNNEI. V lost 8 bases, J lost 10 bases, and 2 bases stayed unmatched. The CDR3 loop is CASGAGQYF. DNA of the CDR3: TGTGCCAGCGGAGCGGGACAGTACTTC.

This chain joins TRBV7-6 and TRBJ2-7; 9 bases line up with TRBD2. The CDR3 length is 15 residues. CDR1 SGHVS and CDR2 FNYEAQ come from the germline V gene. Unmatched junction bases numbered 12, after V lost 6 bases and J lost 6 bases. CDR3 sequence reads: CASSSRASGNSEQYF. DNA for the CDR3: TGTGCCAGCAGTTCCAGGGCTAGCGGGAATAGCGAGCAGTACTTC. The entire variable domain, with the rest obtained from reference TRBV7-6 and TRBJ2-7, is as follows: GAGVSQSPRYKVTKRGQDVALRCDPISGHVSLYWYRQALGQGPEFLTYFNYEAQQDKSGLPNDRFSAERPEGSISTLTIQRTEQRDSAMYRCASSSRASGNSEQYFGPGTRLTVT.

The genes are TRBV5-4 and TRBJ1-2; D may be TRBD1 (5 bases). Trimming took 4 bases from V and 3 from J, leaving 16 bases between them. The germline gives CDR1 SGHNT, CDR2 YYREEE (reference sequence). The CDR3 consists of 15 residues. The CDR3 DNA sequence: TGTGCCAGCAGCCCTCAGGGTAATGACTACTATGGCTACACCTTC. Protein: CASSPQGNDYYGYTF.

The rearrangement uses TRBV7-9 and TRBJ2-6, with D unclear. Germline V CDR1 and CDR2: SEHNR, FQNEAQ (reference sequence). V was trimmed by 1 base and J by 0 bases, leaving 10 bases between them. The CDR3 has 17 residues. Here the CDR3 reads CASSLGGRASGANVLTF. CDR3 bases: TGTGCCAGCAGCTTAGGCGGAAGAGCCTCTGGGGCCAACGTCCTGACTTTC.

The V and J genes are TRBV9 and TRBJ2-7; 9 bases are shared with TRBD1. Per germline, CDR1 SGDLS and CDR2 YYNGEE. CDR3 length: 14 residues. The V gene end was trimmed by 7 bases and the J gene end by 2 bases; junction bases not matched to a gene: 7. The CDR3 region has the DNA TGTGCCAGCTCGGTGGGACAGGGCCCCTACGAGCAGTACTTC. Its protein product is CASSVGQGPYEQYF.

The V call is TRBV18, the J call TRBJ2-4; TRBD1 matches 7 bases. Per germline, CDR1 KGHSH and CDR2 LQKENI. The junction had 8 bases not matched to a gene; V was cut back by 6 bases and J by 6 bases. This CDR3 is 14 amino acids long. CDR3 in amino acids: CASSLDRVGNIQYF. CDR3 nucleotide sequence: TGTGCCAGCTCGCTTGACAGGGTGGGAAACATTCAGTACTTC.

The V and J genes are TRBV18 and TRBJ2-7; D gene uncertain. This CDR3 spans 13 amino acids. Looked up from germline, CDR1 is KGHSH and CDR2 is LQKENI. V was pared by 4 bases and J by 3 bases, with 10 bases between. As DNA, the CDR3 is TGTGCCAGCTCACGCCTAAGCGACTACGAGCAGTACTTC. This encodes CASSRLSDYEQYF. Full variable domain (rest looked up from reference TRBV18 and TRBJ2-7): NAGVMQNPRHLVRRRGQEARLRCSPMKGHSHVYWYRQLPEEGLKFMVYLQKENIIDESGMPKERFSAEFPKEGPSILRIQQVVRGDSAAYFCASSRLSDYEQYFGPGTRLTVT.

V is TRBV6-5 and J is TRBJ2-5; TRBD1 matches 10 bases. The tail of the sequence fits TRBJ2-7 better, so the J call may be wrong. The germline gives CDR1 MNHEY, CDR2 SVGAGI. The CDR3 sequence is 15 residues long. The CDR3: CASSSRQGATYEQYF. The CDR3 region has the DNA TGTGCCAGCAGTTCCCGACAGGGGGCTACCTACGAGCAGTACTTC.

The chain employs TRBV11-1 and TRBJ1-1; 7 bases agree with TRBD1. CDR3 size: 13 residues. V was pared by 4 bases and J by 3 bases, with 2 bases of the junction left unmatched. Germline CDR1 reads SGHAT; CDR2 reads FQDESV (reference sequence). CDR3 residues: CASSYQGDTEAFF. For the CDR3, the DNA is TGTGCCAGCAGCTACCAGGGGGACACTGAAGCTTTCTTT.

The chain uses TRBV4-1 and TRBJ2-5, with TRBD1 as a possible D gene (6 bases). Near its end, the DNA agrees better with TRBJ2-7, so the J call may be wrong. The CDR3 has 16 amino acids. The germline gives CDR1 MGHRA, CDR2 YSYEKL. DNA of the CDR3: TGCGCCAGCAGCCAACTACAGGGACGGAGAACCTACGAGCAGTACTTC. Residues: CASSQLQGRRTYEQYF.

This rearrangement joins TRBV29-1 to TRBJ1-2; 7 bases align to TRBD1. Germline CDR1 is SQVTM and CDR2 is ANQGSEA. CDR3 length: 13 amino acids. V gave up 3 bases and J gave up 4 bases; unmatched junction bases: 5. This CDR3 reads CSVERRDSYGYTF. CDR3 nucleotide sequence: TGCAGCGTTGAGCGCCGGGACAGCTATGGCTACACCTTC.

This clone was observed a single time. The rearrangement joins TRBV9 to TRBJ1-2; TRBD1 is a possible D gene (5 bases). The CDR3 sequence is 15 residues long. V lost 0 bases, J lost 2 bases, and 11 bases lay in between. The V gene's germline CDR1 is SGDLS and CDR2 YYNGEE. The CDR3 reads CASSVGGEMNYGYTF. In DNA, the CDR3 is TGTGCCAGCAGCGTAGGGGGGGAAATGAACTATGGCTACACCTTC.

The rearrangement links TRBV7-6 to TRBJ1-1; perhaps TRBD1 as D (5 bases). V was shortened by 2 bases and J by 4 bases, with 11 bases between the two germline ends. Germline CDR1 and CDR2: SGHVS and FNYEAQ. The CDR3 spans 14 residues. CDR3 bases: TGTGCCAGCAGCTTATCCAGGGCAAGCACTGAAGCTTTCTTT. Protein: CASSLSRASTEAFF.

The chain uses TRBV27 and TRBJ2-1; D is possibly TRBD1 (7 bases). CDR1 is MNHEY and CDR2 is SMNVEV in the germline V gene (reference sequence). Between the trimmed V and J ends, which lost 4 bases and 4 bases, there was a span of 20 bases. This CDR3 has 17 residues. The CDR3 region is CASSYQGGSNRYNEQFF. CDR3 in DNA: TGTGCCAGCAGTTATCAGGGGGGCTCAAATAGATACAATGAGCAGTTCTTC.

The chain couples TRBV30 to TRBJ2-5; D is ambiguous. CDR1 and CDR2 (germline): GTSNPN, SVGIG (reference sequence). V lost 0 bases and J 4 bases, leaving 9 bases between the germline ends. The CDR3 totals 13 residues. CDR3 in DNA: TGTGCCTGGAGTGTCCTAGAAACAGAGACCCAGTACTTC. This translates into CAWSVLETETQYF. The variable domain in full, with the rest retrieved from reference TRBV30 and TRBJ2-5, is SQTIHQWPATLVQPVGSPLSLECTVEGTSNPNLYWYRQAAGRGLQLLFYSVGIGQISSEVPQNLSASRPQDRQFILSSKKLLLSDSGFYLCAWSVLETETQYFGPGTRLLVL.

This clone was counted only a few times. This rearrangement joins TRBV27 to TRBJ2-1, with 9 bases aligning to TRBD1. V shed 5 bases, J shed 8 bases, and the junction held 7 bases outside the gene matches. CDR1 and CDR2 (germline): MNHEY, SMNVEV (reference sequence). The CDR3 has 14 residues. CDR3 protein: CASSHLGQGDEQFF. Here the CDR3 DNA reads TGTGCCAGCAGTCACCTGGGACAGGGCGATGAGCAGTTCTTC.

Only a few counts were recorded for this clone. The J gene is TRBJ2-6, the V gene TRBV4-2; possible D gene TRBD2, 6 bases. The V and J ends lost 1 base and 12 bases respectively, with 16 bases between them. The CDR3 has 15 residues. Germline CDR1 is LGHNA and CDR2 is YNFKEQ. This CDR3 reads CASSQVNPSVSVLTF. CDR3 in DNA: TGTGCCAGCAGCCAAGTAAACCCTAGCGTGAGCGTCCTGACTTTC.

CDR3 amino acids: CASSLEVTESTDTQYF. The CDR3 DNA reads TGCGCCAGCAGCTTGGAAGTAACAGAAAGCACAGATACGCAGTATTTT. The V gene is TRBV5-1, the J gene TRBJ2-3, with D unresolved. The CDR3 totals 16 residues. Trimming cost V 0 bases and J 0 bases, with 11 bases left between them. The germline V gene has CDR1 SGHRS and CDR2 YFSETQ.

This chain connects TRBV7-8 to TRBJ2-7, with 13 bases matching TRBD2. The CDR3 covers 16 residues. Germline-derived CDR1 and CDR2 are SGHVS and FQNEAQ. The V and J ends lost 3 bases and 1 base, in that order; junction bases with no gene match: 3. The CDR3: CASSLTGLAGSYEQYF. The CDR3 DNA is TGTGCCAGCAGCTTGACGGGACTAGCGGGGTCCTACGAGCAGTACTTC.

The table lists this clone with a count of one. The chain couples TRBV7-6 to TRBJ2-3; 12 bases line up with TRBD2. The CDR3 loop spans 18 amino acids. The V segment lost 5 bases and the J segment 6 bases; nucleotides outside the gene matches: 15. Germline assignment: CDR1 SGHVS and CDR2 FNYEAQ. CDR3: CASSRLWTRLAGADTQYF. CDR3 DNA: TGTGCCAGCAGCCGACTATGGACGCGACTAGCGGGAGCGGATACGCAGTATTTT.